The 32 T cell receptor beta chains below were found in one sample sequenced in a study of vaccination and CD4 T cells after COVID-19. What these receptors recognize is not known. Treatment meaning: roughly 11-day PBMC culture with coronavirus spike peptide pools or control peptides (ViraFEST assay). The Oncomine TCR Beta short-read assay sequenced DNA from cultured CD4+ T cells. A single record per CDR3 protein comes from TCRdb applying MiXCR to the PCR reads. The table shows some 11,000 distinct CDR3 sequences, with 25% occurring only once. The input for sequencing was CD4+ T cells from blood, cultured in vitro, taken after SARS-CoV-2 vaccination. The receptor source for this set is a human donor who had recovered from COVID-19.

By share of the sample, this clonotype is medium-sized. The chain joins TRBV7-9 to TRBJ2-5, with D hard to call. With 2 bases removed from V and 5 bases from J, the gap between germline ends came to 9 bases. CDR3 length: 13 residues. Per the germline V gene, CDR1 is SEHNR and CDR2 is FQNEAQ (reference sequence). CDR3 protein: CASSLRIWETQYF. The CDR3, as DNA: TGTGCCAGCAGCTTACGGATATGGGAGACCCAGTACTTC.

This chain joins TRBV19 and TRBJ1-5; D possibly corresponds to TRBD1 (6 bases). The CDR3 is made up of 13 amino acids. Trimming took off 4 bases at V and 6 bases at J, with 10 bases between the two ends. The V gene's germline CDR1 is LNHDA and CDR2 SQIVND (reference sequence). The CDR3 sequence is CASSKQGGQPQHF. The CDR3 nucleotides are TGTGCCAGTAGTAAACAGGGTGGTCAGCCCCAGCATTTT.

The V gene is TRBV24-1, the J gene TRBJ2-2; D is possibly TRBD1 or TRBD2 (5 bases each). This CDR3 has 12 residues. Trimming removed 10 bases from V and 5 bases from J, with 10 bases in between. From germline, CDR1 is KGHDR and CDR2 SFDVKD. The DNA for the CDR3 is TGTGCCACGTCGAGGGGAACCGGGGAGCTGTTTTTT. Its protein product is CATSRGTGELFF.

The V and J genes are TRBV11-3 and TRBJ2-5; TRBD2 matches at 10 bases. Germline V gene sequence: CDR1 SGHNT, CDR2 YENEEA. The ends lost 5 bases at V and 1 base at J; junction bases unmatched: 10. The CDR3 spans 17 residues. The CDR3 is CASSRGGSGRPQETQYF. The CDR3 DNA reads TGTGCCAGCAGCCGGGGGGGTAGCGGGAGGCCCCAAGAGACCCAGTACTTC.

This clonotype has a handful of counts. The rearrangement links TRBV4-3 to TRBJ2-7; D gene unclear. V was shortened by 0 bases and J by 9 bases, with 12 bases between the two germline ends. This CDR3 is built from 13 residues. Looked up from germline, CDR1 is LGHNA and CDR2 is YSLEER. This CDR3 reads CASSQDERRVQYF. CDR3 sequence (DNA): TGCGCCAGCAGCCAAGATGAAAGGCGAGTGCAGTACTTC.

The J gene is TRBJ2-7, the V gene TRBV19, with D maybe TRBD2 (6 bases). CDR3 length: 14 residues. Germline-derived CDR1 and CDR2 are LNHDA and SQIVND (reference sequence). With 5 bases removed from V and 2 bases from J, the gap between germline ends came to 13 bases. CDR3 in DNA: TGTGCCAGTAGTCCCATGGGGAGGACCTACGAGCAGTACTTC. Translated: CASSPMGRTYEQYF.

The V and J genes are TRBV23-1 and TRBJ2-7; TRBD1 agrees at 12 bases. TRBV23-1 qualifies as an ORF whose function is uncertain. V was pared by 4 bases and J by 4 bases, with 8 bases of the junction left unmatched. The CDR3 is made up of 16 amino acids. The CDR3 DNA reads TGCGCCAGCAGTCTGCCCGGGACAGGGGGCAATTACGAGCAGTACTTC. As protein: CASSLPGTGGNYEQYF.

The sample holds a few counts of this clonotype. The chain uses TRBV20-1 and TRBJ2-3; D is possibly TRBD2 (6 bases). Germline V gene sequence: CDR1 DFQATT, CDR2 SNEGSKA (reference sequence). Trimming left V 3 bases short and J 2 bases short, with 12 bases between. The CDR3 is 14 residues long. The CDR3 DNA follows: TGCAGTGCTAGTTCTAGCGCTTACACAGATACGCAGTATTTT. Protein product: CSASSSAYTDTQYF.

This clonotype was found a few times. This chain uses TRBV20-1 with TRBJ2-7; the match to TRBD2 covers 12 bases. This CDR3 comprises 15 residues. J gave up 2 bases and V 3 bases, and 5 bases lay outside the gene matches. Germline lookup yields CDR1 DFQATT and CDR2 SNEGSKA (reference sequence). CDR3 sequence: CSASPLAGGPYEQYF. The CDR3 nucleotides read TGCAGTGCTAGCCCTCTAGCGGGAGGGCCCTACGAGCAGTACTTC.

The gene calls are TRBV7-3 and TRBJ2-1; TRBD2 might be the D (7 bases). With 5 bases removed from V and 8 bases from J, the gap between germline ends came to 22 bases. Germline loops: CDR1 SGHTA, CDR2 FQGTGA. This CDR3 has 16 amino acids. CDR3 bases: TGTGCCAGCAGCCCCAACTGGGGGGGCGGGCGCCATGAGCAGTTCTTC. This gives the protein CASSPNWGGGRHEQFF.

The chain couples TRBV11-1 to TRBJ2-1, with D unclear. Germline CDR1 is SGHAT and CDR2 is FQDESV (reference sequence). Deletions cut 1 base from V and 9 bases from J, with 19 bases between. This CDR3 has 16 residues. The CDR3 DNA is TGTGCCAGCAGCTTAGTTGGAACCGGAATCGGTACTGAGCAGTTCTTC. This gives the protein CASSLVGTGIGTEQFF.

This clonotype has more than one count but fewer than ten. This sequence joins TRBV6-1 and TRBJ2-3, with unresolved D. Germline values: CDR1 MNHNS, CDR2 SASEGT. V gave up 8 bases and J gave up 0 bases, with 9 bases separating them. This CDR3 region has 13 residues. DNA for the CDR3: TGTGCCAGCTGGAAATCTAGCACAGATACGCAGTATTTT. This codes for CASWKSSTDTQYF.

This clonotype ranks as medium-sized (0.01 to 0.1%). The chain couples TRBV11-3 to TRBJ2-5; 7 bases align to TRBD2. The V and J ends lost 1 base and 4 bases, in that order; junction bases with no gene match: 0. Looked up from germline, CDR1 is SGHNT and CDR2 is YENEEA. CDR3 size: 13 residues. CDR3 region: CASSLGGGETQYF. The CDR3 DNA follows: TGTGCCAGCAGCTTAGGGGGGGGAGAGACCCAGTACTTC.

This clonotype was observed a handful of times. This chain joins TRBV6-5 and TRBJ1-2, with D tentatively TRBD1 (6 bases). Germline assignment: CDR1 MNHEY and CDR2 SVGAGI. The CDR3 totals 14 residues. With 0 bases removed from V and 7 bases from J, the gap between germline ends came to 12 bases. DNA for the CDR3: TGTGCCAGCAGTTACTCGAAGGGGGTTCGTGGCTACACCTTC. Translation gives CASSYSKGVRGYTF.

The chain recombines TRBV5-6 with TRBJ2-7; TRBD1 might be the D (6 bases). The germline V gene encodes CDR1 SGHDT and CDR2 YYEEEE. The CDR3 runs 14 residues. V lost 5 bases to trimming and J lost 7 bases, with 19 bases between them. The CDR3 region is CASRFSPGVGEQYF. The CDR3 region has the DNA TGTGCCAGCAGATTTTCCCCAGGGGTAGGTGAGCAGTACTTC.

This clonotype appeared a few times. The chain carries TRBV6-5 and TRBJ1-5, with unresolved D. V lost 1 base and J lost 4, with 5 bases in between. The CDR3 length is 13 residues. Per germline, CDR1 MNHEY and CDR2 SVGAGI. The CDR3 reads CASSYFVNQPQHF. The CDR3 DNA sequence: TGTGCCAGCAGTTACTTCGTGAATCAGCCCCAGCATTTT.

A few counts support this clonotype. The V and J genes are TRBV6-1 and TRBJ2-7; D is perhaps TRBD2 (6 bases). Germline V gene sequence: CDR1 MNHNS, CDR2 SASEGT. The CDR3 loop spans 16 amino acids. V was shortened by 9 bases and J by 0 bases, with 21 bases between the two germline ends. The DNA for the CDR3 is TGTGCCAGTGCGGGGCAGGATCGGGCATTCTCCTACGAGCAGTACTTC. This sequence encodes CASAGQDRAFSYEQYF.

This chain connects TRBV7-8 to TRBJ1-5; maybe TRBD1 (5 bases). This CDR3 is 16 amino acids long. CDR1 and CDR2 from the germline V gene are SGHVS and FQNEAQ. V lost 5 bases to trimming and J lost 3 bases, with 17 bases between them. The CDR3 DNA reads as TGTGCCAGCAGCCTGATAACACAGGATAACAATCAGCCCCAGCATTTT. Residues: CASSLITQDNNQPQHF.

There are a few counts of this clonotype. The CDR3 loop is CASNRDGDSPLHF. The CDR3 bases are TGTGCCAGCAACAGGGACGGAGATTCACCCCTCCACTTT. The rearrangement links TRBV7-9 to TRBJ1-6; perhaps TRBD1 as D (6 bases). The CDR3 contains 13 residues. Trimming took 7 bases from V and 8 from J, leaving 12 bases between them. Germline V CDR1 and CDR2: SEHNR, FQNEAQ (reference sequence).

This chain connects TRBV6-1 to TRBJ1-2, with unresolved D. The germline V gene encodes CDR1 MNHNS and CDR2 SASEGT. Trimming shortened V by 1 base and J by 1 base, and 4 bases separated the two germline ends. The CDR3 runs 13 residues. CDR3 DNA sequence: TGTGCCAGCAGTGAAGGGGTTAACTATGGCTACACCTTC. Residues: CASSEGVNYGYTF.

This clonotype came up a few times. The genes are TRBV28 and TRBJ2-7; D might be TRBD1 or TRBD2, each matching 5 bases. CDR1 MDHEN and CDR2 SYDVKM come from the germline V gene. Deletions cut 5 bases from V and 1 base from J, with 27 bases between. The length of the CDR3 is 19 residues. CDR3 protein: CASSLEGRVMELGSYEQYF. The CDR3 DNA follows: TGTGCCAGCAGTCTTGAGGGACGGGTGATGGAGCTTGGATCCTACGAGCAGTACTTC. The full variable domain, in which reference TRBV28 and TRBJ2-7 provide the parts outside the CDR3, is DVKVTQSSRYLVKRTGEKVFLECVQDMDHENMFWYRQDPGLGLRLIYFSYDVKMKEKGDIPEGYSVSREKKERFSLILESASTNQTSMYLCASSLEGRVMELGSYEQYFGPGTRLTVT.

This clonotype is judged medium-sized. This chain connects TRBV7-9 to TRBJ2-7, with D maybe TRBD2 (6 bases). V was cut by 2 bases and J by 5 bases, with 16 bases left in between. Germline V gives CDR1 SEHNR, CDR2 FQNEAQ (reference sequence). The CDR3 loop spans 15 amino acids. CDR3 residues: CASSLNRRGWDEQYF. Written as DNA, the CDR3 is TGTGCCAGCAGCTTAAATCGTCGGGGGTGGGACGAGCAGTACTTC.

This clonotype has a handful of counts. The chain combines TRBV24-1 with TRBJ2-3; D is uncertain. V dropped 9 bases and J dropped 5 bases, with 17 bases sitting between them. CDR1 is KGHDR, CDR2 SFDVKD, per germline. The CDR3 sequence is 14 residues long. The CDR3: CATSSAENQDTQYF. As DNA, the CDR3 is TGTGCCACCTCCAGCGCGGAAAACCAAGATACGCAGTATTTT.

This clonotype is judged medium-sized. The chain joins TRBV21-1 to TRBJ2-5; TRBD1, the D gene given by the table, was not confirmed from the DNA. TRBV21-1 is an annotated pseudogene. The CDR3 loop spans 16 amino acids. The CDR3 spells CATRVSDRGLGGTQYF. The DNA of the CDR3 is TGTGCCACCCGAGTTTCGGACAGGGGGTTAGGAGGGACCCAGTACTTC.

There are a few counts of this clonotype. This rearrangement joins TRBV27 to TRBJ1-5, with D possibly matching TRBD1 (6 bases). The CDR3 is 17 amino acids. Trimming stripped 5 bases from V and 2 bases from J, with 19 bases between. Germline V gene data show CDR1 as MNHEY and CDR2 as SMNVEV (reference sequence). In DNA form, the CDR3 reads TGTGCCAGCAGTCAAAACATCAGGGGAAGGGGCAATCAGCCCCAGCATTTT. Its protein product is CASSQNIRGRGNQPQHF.

This clonotype was counted a few times. The chain links TRBV7-9 to TRBJ2-2; 8 bases fit TRBD1. This CDR3 has 13 residues. Per germline, CDR1 SEHNR and CDR2 FQNEAQ (reference sequence). Losses at the gene ends were 5 bases for V and 6 bases for J; bases not matched to a gene: 2. The CDR3 DNA follows: TGTGCCAGCAGCCTACAGGGGGCCGGGGAGCTGTTTTTT. Translated, it gives CASSLQGAGELFF.

The chain joins TRBV6-1 to TRBJ1-5; 8 bases are shared with TRBD1. Germline CDR1 reads MNHNS; CDR2 reads SASEGT. The CDR3 runs to 16 residues. Trimming at V came to 5 bases and at J to 0 bases, leaving 6 bases not matched to a gene. The CDR3 reads CASSPGQGISNQPQHF. The CDR3 region has the DNA TGTGCCAGCAGTCCTGGACAGGGAATTAGCAATCAGCCCCAGCATTTT.

The V and J genes are TRBV6-1 and TRBJ2-7, with D perhaps matching TRBD1 (8 bases). The CDR3 has 13 residues. V was trimmed by 8 bases and J by 0 bases, leaving 11 bases between them. CDR1 is MNHNS, CDR2 SASEGT, per germline. For the CDR3, the DNA is TGTGCCAGCCACAGGGGGGGCTCCTACGAGCAGTACTTC. This gives the protein CASHRGGSYEQYF.

This clonotype has just a few counts. The rearrangement links TRBV29-1 to TRBJ1-2; possible D gene TRBD1, 6 bases. The CDR3 is 14 residues long. Germline loops: CDR1 SQVTM, CDR2 ANQGSEA. V was shortened by 7 bases and J by 7 bases, with 22 bases between the two germline ends. The DNA of the CDR3 is TGCAGCGCCCGAGCCCCGGGGGGGGGCGGTGGCTACACCTTC. Translating it yields CSARAPGGGGGYTF. Full variable domain (missing parts from reference TRBV29-1 and TRBJ1-2): SAVISQKPSRDICQRGTSLTIQCQVDSQVTMMFWYRQQPGQSLTLIATANQGSEATYESGFVIDKFPISRPNLTFSTLTVSNMSPEDSSIYLCSARAPGGGGGYTFGSGTRLTVV.

This clonotype has a handful of counts. The chain is built from TRBV20-1 and TRBJ1-1; 7 nucleotides line up with TRBD1. The CDR3 totals 16 residues. V was pared by 0 bases and J by 1 base, with 8 bases of the junction left unmatched. The V gene's germline CDR1 is DFQATT and CDR2 SNEGSKA (reference sequence). In nucleotides, the CDR3 is TGCAGTGCTAGAGATTCGGTCAGGGGGTGGAACACTGAAGCTTTCTTT. Translation: CSARDSVRGWNTEAFF.

The gene calls are TRBV11-2 and TRBJ2-7; the match to TRBD1 covers 9 bases. Per the germline V gene, CDR1 is SGHAT and CDR2 is FQNNGV. The length of the CDR3 is 15 residues. After removal of 0 bases from V and 3 bases from J, the junction contained 3 bases not matched to a gene. The CDR3 DNA sequence: TGTGCCAGCAGCTTAGAAGGGACAGGGTTCTACGAGCAGTACTTC. Translation: CASSLEGTGFYEQYF.

The J gene is TRBJ1-5, the V gene TRBV19; a possible D gene is TRBD1 (5 bases). The V end was cut by 5 bases, the J end by 3 bases, with 14 bases between. This CDR3 is built from 15 residues. Germline lookup yields CDR1 LNHDA and CDR2 SQIVND (reference sequence). The CDR3 region has the DNA TGTGCCAGTAGTGAATCTGGGGGGGTCAATCAGCCCCAGCATTTT. Protein: CASSESGGVNQPQHF.